The TCR beta chain described here comes from a study of control samples from healthy donors and cancer patients. TCRdb's copy holds only in-frame clones and misses some; the assay was immunoSEQ multiplex PCR. Counted here are over 150,000 clones, around nine tenths occurring once; the ten biggest clones make up around 1.4%. The CDR3 runs to 18 residues. Per germline, CDR1 SEHNR and CDR2 FQNEAQ (reference sequence). J lost 4 bases, V lost 5 bases, and 17 bases had no gene match. J is TRBJ2-4 and V is TRBV7-9; 7 positions agree with TRBD1. The sequenced sample was blood. The receptor was derived from a man younger than 40 in good health. The DNA for the CDR3 is TGTGCCAGCAGCCCTACCCCCACAGGGGTAGGGGGAAAAAACATTCAGTACTTC. Translation gives CASSPTPTGVGGKNIQYF. The full variable domain, its missing parts supplied by reference TRBV7-9 and TRBJ2-4, is DTGVSQNPRHKITKRGQNVTFRCDPISEHNRLYWYRQTLGQGPEFLTYFQNEAQLEKSRLLSDRFSAERPKGSFSTLEIQRTEQGDSAMYLCASSPTPTGVGGKNIQYFGAGTRLSVL.